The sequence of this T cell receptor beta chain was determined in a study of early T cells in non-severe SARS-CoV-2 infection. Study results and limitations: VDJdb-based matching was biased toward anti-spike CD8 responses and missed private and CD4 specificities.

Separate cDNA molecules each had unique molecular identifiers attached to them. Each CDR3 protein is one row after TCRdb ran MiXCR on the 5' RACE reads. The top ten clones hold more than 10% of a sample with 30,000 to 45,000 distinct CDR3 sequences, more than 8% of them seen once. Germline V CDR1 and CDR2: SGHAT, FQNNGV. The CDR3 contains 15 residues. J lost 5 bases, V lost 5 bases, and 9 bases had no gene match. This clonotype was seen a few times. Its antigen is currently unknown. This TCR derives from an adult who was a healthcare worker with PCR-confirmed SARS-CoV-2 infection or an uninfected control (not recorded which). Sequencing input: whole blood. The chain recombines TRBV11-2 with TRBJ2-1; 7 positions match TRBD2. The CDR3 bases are TGTGCCAGCAGCACAGCGGGGCCTAGCAACAATGAGCAGTTCTTC. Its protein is CASSTAGPSNNEQFF.